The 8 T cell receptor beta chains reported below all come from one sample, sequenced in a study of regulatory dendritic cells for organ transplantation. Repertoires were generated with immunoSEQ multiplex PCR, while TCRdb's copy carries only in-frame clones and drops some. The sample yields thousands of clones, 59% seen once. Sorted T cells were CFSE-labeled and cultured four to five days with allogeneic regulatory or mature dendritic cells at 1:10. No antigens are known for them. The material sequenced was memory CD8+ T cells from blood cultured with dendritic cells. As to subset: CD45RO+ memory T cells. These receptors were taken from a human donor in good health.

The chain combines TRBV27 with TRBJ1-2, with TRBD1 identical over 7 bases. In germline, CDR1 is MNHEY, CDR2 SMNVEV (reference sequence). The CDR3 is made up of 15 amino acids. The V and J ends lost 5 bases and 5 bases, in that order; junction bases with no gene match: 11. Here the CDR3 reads CASSPLLTGKYGYTF. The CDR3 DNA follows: TGTGCCAGCAGTCCCCTCTTGACAGGGAAATATGGCTACACCTTC.

CDR3 amino acids: CATKQGPSILSSYNEQFF. The DNA of the CDR3 is TGTGCCACCAAACAGGGGCCCTCTATACTGAGCTCCTACAATGAGCAGTTCTTC. This chain links TRBV10-3 with TRBJ2-1; 7 bases are a match to TRBD1. With 10 bases clipped from V and 0 bases from J, the junction kept 18 bases outside the gene matches. The CDR3 is 18 amino acids. The germline V gene encodes CDR1 ENHRY and CDR2 SYGVKD.

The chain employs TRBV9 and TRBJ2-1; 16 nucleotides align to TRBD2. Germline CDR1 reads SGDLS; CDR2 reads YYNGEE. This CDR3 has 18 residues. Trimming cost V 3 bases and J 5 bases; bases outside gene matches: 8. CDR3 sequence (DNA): TGTGCCAGCAGCGCCGGGACTAGCGGGGGGGTAGCTCACAATGAGCAGTTCTTC. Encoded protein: CASSAGTSGGVAHNEQFF. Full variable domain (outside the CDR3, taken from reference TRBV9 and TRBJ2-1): DSGVTQTPKHLITATGQRVTLRCSPRSGDLSVYWYQQSLDQGLQFLIQYYNGEERAKGNILERFSAQQFPDLHSELNLSSLELGDSALYFCASSAGTSGGVAHNEQFFGPGTRLTVL.

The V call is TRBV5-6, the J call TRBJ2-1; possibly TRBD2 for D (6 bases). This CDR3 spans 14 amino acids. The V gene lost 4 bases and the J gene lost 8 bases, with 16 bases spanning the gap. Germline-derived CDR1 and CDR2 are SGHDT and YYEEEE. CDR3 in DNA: TGTGCCAGCAGCCCCCTGGGGGGTATCGATGAGCAGTTCTTC. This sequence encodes CASSPLGGIDEQFF.

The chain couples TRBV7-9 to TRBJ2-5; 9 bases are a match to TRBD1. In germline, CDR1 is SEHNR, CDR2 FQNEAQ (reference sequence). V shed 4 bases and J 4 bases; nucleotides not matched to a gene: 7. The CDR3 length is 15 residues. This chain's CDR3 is CASSSPGTGTETQYF. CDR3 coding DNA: TGTGCCAGCAGCTCTCCCGGGACAGGGACAGAGACCCAGTACTTC.

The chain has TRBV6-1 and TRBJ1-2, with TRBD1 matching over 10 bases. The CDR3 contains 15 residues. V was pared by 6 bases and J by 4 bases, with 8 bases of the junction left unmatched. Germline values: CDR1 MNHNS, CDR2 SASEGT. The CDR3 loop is CASSPDRGRFYGYTF. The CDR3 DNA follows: TGTGCCAGCAGCCCAGACAGGGGGCGCTTCTATGGCTACACCTTC.

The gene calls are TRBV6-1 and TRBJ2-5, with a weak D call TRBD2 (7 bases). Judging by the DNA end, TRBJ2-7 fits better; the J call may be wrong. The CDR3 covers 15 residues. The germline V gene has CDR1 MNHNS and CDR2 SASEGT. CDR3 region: CASSEYGGADYEQYF. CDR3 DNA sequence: TGTGCCAGCAGTGAATATGGGGGGGCCGACTACGAGCAGTACTTC.

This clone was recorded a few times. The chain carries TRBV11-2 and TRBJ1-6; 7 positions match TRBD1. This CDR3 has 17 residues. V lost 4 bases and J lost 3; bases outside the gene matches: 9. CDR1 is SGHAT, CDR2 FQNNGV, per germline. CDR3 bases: TGTGCCAGCAGCTCCAGCGGACAGGACCACTATAATTCACCCCTCCACTTT. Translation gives CASSSSGQDHYNSPLHF.